This TCR beta chain was recovered during a study of human T cells and chemical hapten exposure. About the research overall: Patients were mainly female, each with alopecia areata, totalis or universalis.

Germline CDR1 is KGHSH and CDR2 is LQKENI. The CDR3 is 16 residues long. V shed 5 bases and J shed 2 bases, with 16 bases lying between them. Time point meaning: pre-sensitization, week 0. As to treatment: therapeutic diphenylcyclopropenone sensitization with weekly scalp DPC. Individual cDNA molecules in this library carried unique molecular identifiers. TCRdb reprocessed the RACE reads with MiXCR, giving one entry per CDR3 protein. The data contain tens of thousands of distinct CDR3 sequences, 14% of them singletons. This clonotype has just a few counts. The J gene is TRBJ1-5, the V gene TRBV18; the D is unclear. Here the sequenced sample was whole blood, taken in connection with sensitization to the hapten diphenylcyclopropenone (DPC). The receptor comes from a woman in her fifties or sixties with alopecia areata. Some clones in this sample may be carry-over from other donors' samples. This CDR3 is CASSADKGQGNQPQHF. The CDR3 DNA is TGTGCCAGCTCAGCGGATAAAGGGCAGGGCAATCAGCCCCAGCATTTT.